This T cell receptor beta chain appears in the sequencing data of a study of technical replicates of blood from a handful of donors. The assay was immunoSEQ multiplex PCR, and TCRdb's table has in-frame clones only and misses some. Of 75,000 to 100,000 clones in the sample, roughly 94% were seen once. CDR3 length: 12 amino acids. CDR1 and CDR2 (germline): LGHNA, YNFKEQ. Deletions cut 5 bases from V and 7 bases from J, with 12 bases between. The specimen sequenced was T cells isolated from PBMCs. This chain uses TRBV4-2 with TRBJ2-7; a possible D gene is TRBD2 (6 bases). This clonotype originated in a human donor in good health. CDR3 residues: CASSSPGREQYF. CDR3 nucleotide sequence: TGTGCCAGCAGCTCCCCAGGGAGGGAGCAGTACTTC.